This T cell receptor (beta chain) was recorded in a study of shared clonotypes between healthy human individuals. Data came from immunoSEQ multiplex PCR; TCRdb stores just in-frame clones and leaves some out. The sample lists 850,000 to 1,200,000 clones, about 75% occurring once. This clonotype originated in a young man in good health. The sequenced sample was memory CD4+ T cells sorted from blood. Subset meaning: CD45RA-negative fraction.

CDR3: CASSSPSDRGKNEAFF. The CDR3 DNA follows: TGTGCCAGCAGCTCCCCCTCGGACAGGGGGAAGAATGAAGCTTTCTTT. The J gene is TRBJ1-1, the V gene TRBV5-4; TRBD1 matches at 10 bases. The CDR3 is made up of 16 amino acids. The V gene's germline CDR1 is SGHNT and CDR2 YYREEE (reference sequence). V lost 3 bases and J lost 7; bases outside the gene matches: 12.